One and the same sample provided the 22 T cell receptor beta chains below, sequenced in a study of OX40 agonist ivuxolimab in advanced cancers. Profiling relied on immunoSEQ multiplex PCR, and the TCRdb table lists in-frame clones only, not all of them. The data hold approximately 23,000 clones, with 65% to 90% observed a single time. The sequences come from CD4+ or CD8+ T cells sorted from blood, collected in a trial of the OX40 agonist ivuxolimab. These TCRs come from an adult with an advanced solid tumor such as melanoma, head and neck, liver or kidney cancer.

The chain has TRBV11-1 and TRBJ1-1, with D possibly being TRBD1 (5 bases). Germline values: CDR1 SGHAT, CDR2 FQDESV (reference sequence). The CDR3 runs 15 residues. Trimming took 5 bases from V and 2 from J, leaving 15 bases between them. As DNA, the CDR3 is TGTGCCAGCAGCCAAGGGACGGGTCAAAACACTGAAGCTTTCTTT. Translated: CASSQGTGQNTEAFF.

V usage is TRBV7-8 and J usage is TRBJ2-7, with unresolved D. Germline V CDR1 and CDR2: SGHVS, FQNEAQ. The length of the CDR3 is 13 residues. Trimming took 4 bases from V and 0 from J, leaving 7 bases between them. The CDR3 nucleotides read TGTGCCAGCAGCTCCGACATCTCCTACGAGCAGTACTTC. Residues: CASSSDISYEQYF.

V and J are TRBV7-9 and TRBJ1-2, with D perhaps TRBD1 (6 bases). This CDR3 has 15 residues. Germline V gene sequence: CDR1 SEHNR, CDR2 FQNEAQ (reference sequence). Trimming cost V 5 bases and J 4 bases, with 17 bases left between them. CDR3 sequence (DNA): TGTGCCAGCAGCCTAATCCCCATAGGGGGCTATGGCTACACCTTC. Its protein product is CASSLIPIGGYGYTF.

V gene TRBV6-5 combines with J gene TRBJ1-5; TRBD1 aligns across 7 bases. CDR1 is MNHEY and CDR2 is SVGAGI in the germline V gene. The CDR3 is made up of 16 amino acids. V lost 4 bases to trimming and J lost 0 bases; unmatched junction nucleotides: 6. The CDR3 bases are TGTGCCAGCAGTTTGGACAGGTTCTATAGCAATCAGCCCCAGCATTTT. Translated: CASSLDRFYSNQPQHF.

The chain employs TRBV6-5 and TRBJ1-2, with 8 bases matching TRBD1. Germline V lookup: CDR1 MNHEY, CDR2 SVGAGI. V lost 1 base and J lost 7; bases outside the gene matches: 5. There are 14 residues in the CDR3. In DNA, the CDR3 is TGTGCCAGCAGTTACTACCAGGGGGCCGGTGGCTACACCTTC. It codes for CASSYYQGAGGYTF.

The table lists this clone with a count of one. The chain joins TRBV4-1 to TRBJ1-1, with no clear D. The CDR3 runs to 15 residues. The germline CDR1 and CDR2 sequences are MGHRA and YSYEKL. The ends were cut back, 4 bases at V and 1 base at J, with 13 bases in the middle. CDR3 protein: CASSPTDEGNTEAFF. CDR3 coding DNA: TGCGCCAGCAGCCCCACGGACGAGGGGAACACTGAAGCTTTCTTT.

The rearrangement links TRBV27 to TRBJ2-5, with D maybe TRBD2 (6 bases). Deletions cut 5 bases from V and 4 bases from J, with 17 bases between. Germline CDR1 and CDR2: MNHEY and SMNVEV (reference sequence). The CDR3 totals 15 residues. CDR3 DNA: TGTGCCAGCAGTCGCGTTCCGCGGGGAGGAGAGACCCAGTACTTC. This translates into CASSRVPRGGETQYF.

The CDR3 DNA reads as TGTGCCAGCAGCTCCACGGGACTAGCAGGGAATGAGCAGTTCTTC. This codes for CASSSTGLAGNEQFF. J is TRBJ2-1 and V is TRBV13, with 9 bases lining up with TRBD2. Looked up from germline, CDR1 is PRHDT and CDR2 is FYEKMQ (reference sequence). The V and J ends lost 4 bases and 7 bases, in that order; junction bases with no gene match: 8. CDR3 length: 15 residues.

DNA of the CDR3: TGCAGCGTCCCCCCACTCGACAGGTACCAAGAGACCCAGTACTTC. Protein sequence: CSVPPLDRYQETQYF. The chain combines TRBV29-1 with TRBJ2-5; the D gene is possibly TRBD1 (6 bases). The CDR3 has 15 amino acids. The V end lost 6 bases, the J end lost 0 bases, and 17 bases lay between the germline ends. Germline-derived CDR1 and CDR2 are SQVTM and ANQGSEA. Full variable domain (rest looked up from reference TRBV29-1 and TRBJ2-5): SAVISQKPSRDICQRGTSLTIQCQVDSQVTMMFWYRQQPGQSLTLIATANQGSEATYESGFVIDKFPISRPNLTFSTLTVSNMSPEDSSIYLCSVPPLDRYQETQYFGPGTRLLVL.

This clone has a handful of counts. The rearrangement uses TRBV10-3 and TRBJ1-1, with 7 bases aligning to TRBD1. This CDR3 has 14 residues. With V trimmed by 7 bases and J by 5 bases, 10 bases remained unmatched. Germline V gene lookup returns CDR1 ENHRY and CDR2 SYGVKD. CDR3 in amino acids: CAITPDRVRTEAFF. The CDR3 DNA reads as TGTGCCATCACACCAGACAGGGTGAGAACTGAAGCTTTCTTT.

The J gene is TRBJ2-1, the V gene TRBV9, with TRBD2 identical over 8 bases. Germline V gene sequence: CDR1 SGDLS, CDR2 YYNGEE. After removal of 0 bases from V and 7 bases from J, the junction contained 6 bases not matched to a gene. CDR3 length: 15 residues. CDR3 sequence (DNA): TGTGCCAGCAGCGTAGAGGGCGGGGGGACGAATGAGCAGTTCTTC. Its protein product is CASSVEGGGTNEQFF.

This clone came up a few times. The rearrangement links TRBV6-6 to TRBJ1-1, with D possibly matching TRBD1 (5 bases). CDR3 length: 15 residues. Trimming left V 2 bases short and J 6 bases short, with 16 bases between. Germline V gives CDR1 MNHNY, CDR2 SVGAGI (reference sequence). CDR3 sequence (DNA): TGTGCCAGCAGTTACGTCTCAGGGCGAGGAGCTGAAGCTTTCTTT. It specifies CASSYVSGRGAEAFF.

This clone showed up just a few times. J is TRBJ1-2 and V is TRBV19; possible D gene TRBD1, 5 bases. Trimming pared 4 bases from V and 6 bases from J, leaving 15 bases between. The germline V gene has CDR1 LNHDA and CDR2 SQIVND (reference sequence). The CDR3 is 14 residues long. CDR3 sequence: CASSTPGPRDGYTF. CDR3 bases: TGTGCCAGTAGTACACCGGGACCCCGGGATGGCTACACCTTC.

V is TRBV28 and J is TRBJ2-2, with TRBD2 matching 13 bases. V shed 8 bases, J shed 6 bases, and the junction held 3 bases outside the gene matches. The CDR3 is 14 residues long. Germline V gene data show CDR1 as MDHEN and CDR2 as SYDVKM. CDR3 region: CASFTSGRAGELFF. In DNA, the CDR3 is TGTGCCAGCTTTACTAGCGGGAGGGCCGGGGAGCTGTTTTTT.

V is TRBV7-9 and J is TRBJ2-7; D may match TRBD1 or TRBD2 (5 bases each). Germline loops: CDR1 SEHNR, CDR2 FQNEAQ (reference sequence). V lost 7 bases and J lost 7, with 14 bases in between. The CDR3 consists of 12 residues. CDR3 residues: CASTNRWGEQYF. The CDR3 nucleotides read TGTGCCAGCACCAACCGCTGGGGGGAGCAGTACTTC.

V usage is TRBV28 and J usage is TRBJ1-2; no firm D call. Trimming took 5 bases from V and 2 from J, leaving 24 bases between them. CDR3 size: 18 residues. Germline CDR1 MDHEN, CDR2 SYDVKM. As DNA, the CDR3 is TGTGCCAGCAGTCCTCCCGCAACTCGGACTTTTCGGAACTATGGCTACACCTTC. Residues: CASSPPATRTFRNYGYTF.

V and J are TRBV15 and TRBJ2-4; 11 nucleotides match TRBD2. Germline loops: CDR1 LNHNV, CDR2 YYDKDF (reference sequence). The CDR3 is 17 amino acids. Germline trimming cut 1 base from V and 2 bases from J; bases unmatched to any gene: 4. The chain's CDR3 is CATSRVGTSGTKNIQYF. The CDR3, as DNA: TGTGCCACCAGCAGAGTTGGGACTAGCGGAACCAAAAACATTCAGTACTTC.

The CDR3 spells CASSISQETGELYYGYTF. The CDR3 DNA sequence: TGTGCCAGTAGTATATCTCAGGAAACAGGGGAGCTTTACTATGGCTACACCTTC. The chain combines TRBV19 with TRBJ1-2, with 7 bases identical to TRBD1. V gave up 2 bases and J gave up 3 bases; unmatched junction bases: 15. The CDR3 spans 18 residues. Germline CDR1 and CDR2: LNHDA and SQIVND (reference sequence). Full variable domain (missing parts from reference TRBV19 and TRBJ1-2): DGGITQSPKYLFRKEGQNVTLSCEQNLNHDAMYWYRQDPGQGLRLIYYSQIVNDFQKGDIAEGYSVSREKKESFPLTVTSAQKNPTAFYLCASSISQETGELYYGYTFGSGTRLTVV.

This chain links TRBV29-1 with TRBJ2-7, with D perhaps matching TRBD1 or TRBD2 (6 bases each). Germline V gives CDR1 SQVTM, CDR2 ANQGSEA. Trimming cost V 6 bases and J 3 bases, with 15 bases left between them. CDR3 length equals 13 residues. The CDR3 nucleotides read TGCAGCGTCCACACGGGGGCAGGCTACGAGCAGTACTTC. It translates to CSVHTGAGYEQYF.

The gene calls are TRBV19 and TRBJ1-4; possible D gene TRBD1, 5 bases. The CDR3 consists of 14 residues. The germline V gene encodes CDR1 LNHDA and CDR2 SQIVND (reference sequence). The V end was cut by 3 bases, the J end by 8 bases, with 13 bases between. In nucleotides, the CDR3 is TGTGCCAGTAGTATGCCGTCAGGGAGAGAAAAACTGTTTTTT. Translated, it gives CASSMPSGREKLFF.

This clone was counted a few times. V usage is TRBV7-7 and J usage is TRBJ2-5; D not certain. There are 11 residues in the CDR3. The germline V gene encodes CDR1 SSHAT and CDR2 FNYEAQ (reference sequence). V lost 6 bases and J lost 4, with 6 bases in between. The CDR3 nucleotides are TGTGCCAGCAGTCGAAGAGAGACCCAGTACTTC. It yields the protein CASSRRETQYF.

This chain connects TRBV7-9 to TRBJ1-2; the match to TRBD1 covers 8 bases. V trimming: 11 bases; J trimming: 6 bases; junction bases outside the gene matches: 14. This CDR3 spans 14 amino acids. Germline CDR1 and CDR2: SEHNR and FQNEAQ (reference sequence). CDR3 loop: CACGIDRGFDGYTF. The CDR3 region has the DNA TGTGCCTGTGGAATCGACAGGGGTTTTGATGGCTACACCTTC.